This T cell receptor (beta chain) was identified in a study of T cells after yellow fever vaccination (dated by TCRdb to the late 2010s). A note on the overall study: The SMART-Seq v4 Ultra Low Input RNA kit was used to prepare libraries from fractions with low cell numbers. Bulk TCR alpha and beta repertoires were sequenced longitudinally to track T-cell clones before and after primary and booster YFV17D yellow fever vaccination. Two healthy male donors made up the cohort, one aged 18 to 29 years and the other aged 30 to 40 years. Blood samples were taken at several timepoints before and after primary and secondary immunization, and bulk PBMC replicates and cell subsets were isolated.

Sequencing used an Illumina NovaSeq 6000. TCR cDNA was synthesized by 5'RACE template switching, which introduced a universal primer site and unique molecular identifiers. Priming of cDNA synthesis was performed from both the TCR alpha and TCR beta constant segments. Libraries were amplified in two PCR steps, with sample barcodes and sequencing adapters added in the second step. Sequencing of libraries was performed on Illumina HiSeq 2500 (2x100 bp) or NovaSeq (2x150 bp). Under the source paper's analysis protocol: Demultiplexing of reads and collapsing into UMI consensus sequences were performed with MIGEC, and V(D)J alignment was carried out with MiXCR. Clonotypes responding to the vaccine were identified with edgeR on replicate PBMC samples, with the criteria of FDR below 0.01 and a log2 fold change above 5 up to day 15. Each bulk clonotype received a CD4 or CD8 identity based on whether the sequenced CD4 or CD8 repertoire contained that clonotype at higher abundance. The public reads were run again by TCRdb, first through fastp at Q25 and then through MiXCR, and only productive beta chains were kept. For every CDR3 protein sequence, its rows merge into one entry that carries the most common genes and DNA. These V and J calls derive from TCRdb rather than the authors' analysis. Counted in this sample were about 340,000 distinct CDR3 sequences; approximately 4% of them appeared once. The top ten constitute roughly 24% of the sample.

The sample's treatment or condition label, in plain terms: live attenuated yellow fever vaccine strain. At every blood-draw timepoint, two biological replicates of bulk PBMCs were collected. PBMCs were isolated from peripheral blood using a standard Ficoll-Paque protocol. TriZol was used to extract RNA from bulk PBMCs, from CD4 and CD8 fractions, and from dextramer-positive and dextramer-negative fractions. Study-level results and caveats: FACS-sorted repertoires could contain abundant contaminating clonotypes from the bulk population, so computational filtering was required. Because the study included only a couple of donors, the extent to which the findings can be generalized is limited. The secondary T-cell response was found to be weaker but faster than the primary response, with a peak reached on day 5 rather than on day 15. A small share of clonotypes occurred in both CD4 and CD8 compartments, likely arising from convergent recombination. After the booster, most of the clones that had expanded following primary vaccination were detected again (roughly 96% of CD4 and around nine tenths of CD8), which suggests that memory was broadly maintained.

V and J are trimmed by 6 bases and 1 base, and the gene matches miss 8 bases of the junction. CDR1 and CDR2 were assigned from the germline V gene as MDHEN and SYDVKM. Measured from the cysteine to the phenylalanine, the CDR3 is 16 residues long. This entry keeps only the CDR3 DNA: 48 bases, framed from base 1. On this clonotype: Its antigen target is currently unknown. No base qualities exist here, and no much larger clone lies one base off it.

The rearrangement joined TRBV28 to TRBJ1-5; 8 central nucleotides agree with TRBD1. The origin of this receptor is a man aged 18 to 35 who received the YFV17D yellow fever vaccine. The sequenced sample was PBMCs, obtained 5 days after the yellow fever booster vaccination. CDR3 protein: CASSPTGQGSNQPQHF. DNA sequence: TGTGCCAGCAGCCCTACCGGACAGGGCAGCAATCAGCCCCAGCATTTT.